Shown below are 18 T cell receptor beta chains from a single sample sequenced in a study of T-cell reconstitution after alpha-beta-depleted transplantation in children. Preparation of the TCRbeta library involved a method that used unique molecular identifiers. TCRdb passed the PCR reads through MiXCR, listing each CDR3 protein once. The sample holds roughly 340,000 distinct CDR3 sequences, around 15% seen once. The sequencing used PBMCs, mostly from graft donor cells, collected 360 days after TCRalphabeta/CD19-depleted stem cell transplant. These receptors came from a male patient between 2 and 15 years old who had a stem cell transplant for acute lymphoblastic leukemia, so the T cells may come from the graft donor.

The rearrangement joins TRBV5-1 to TRBJ2-1, with TRBD2 matching over 12 bases. This CDR3 has 17 amino acids. V shed 4 bases, J shed 2 bases, and the junction held 7 bases outside the gene matches. Germline CDR1 reads SGHRS; CDR2 reads YFSETQ. The chain's CDR3 is CASSALLAGGPYNEQFF. Written as DNA, the CDR3 is TGCGCCAGCAGCGCTTTACTAGCGGGAGGCCCCTACAATGAGCAGTTCTTC.

There are many counts of this clonotype. The rearrangement joins TRBV12-3 or TRBV12-4 to TRBJ2-5, with 7 bases matching TRBD1. V dropped 2 bases and J dropped 5; count of bases not matched to a gene: 14. The length of the CDR3 is 17 residues. The CDR3 here is CASSLRNRDSGEETQYF. CDR3 DNA sequence: TGTGCCAGCAGTTTACGGAACCGGGACAGTGGAGAGGAGACCCAGTACTTC.

This clonotype was counted only a few times. V gene TRBV28 combines with J gene TRBJ2-7; D not resolved. V gave up 7 bases and J gave up 3 bases, with 16 bases separating them. Looked up from germline, CDR1 is MDHEN and CDR2 is SYDVKM. CDR3 size: 14 residues. The CDR3 DNA reads as TGTGCCAGCAAAGGCCGGAACCCCTTCTACGAGCAGTACTTC. Protein sequence: CASKGRNPFYEQYF.

This clonotype came up a few times. The chain recombines TRBV30 with TRBJ1-1, with a possible D match to TRBD1 (5 bases). Germline assignment: CDR1 GTSNPN and CDR2 SVGIG (reference sequence). Trimming took off 0 bases at V and 8 bases at J, with 10 bases between the two ends. The CDR3 is 12 residues long. DNA for the CDR3: TGTGCCTGGAGTGTAAGGGGCCGCGAAGCTTTCTTT. It yields the protein CAWSVRGREAFF.

This clonotype was picked up a small number of times. CDR3 bases: TGCAGCGTTGATCTGGGGCCGCCAAAGGAGCAGTTCTTC. Translated: CSVDLGPPKEQFF. The V gene is TRBV29-1, the J gene TRBJ2-1; a possible D gene is TRBD1 (5 bases). Germline V CDR1 and CDR2: SQVTM, ANQGSEA. V was cut by 3 bases and J by 10 bases, with 16 bases left in between. The CDR3 runs to 13 residues.

This clonotype showed up just a few times. The chain employs TRBV4-3 and TRBJ2-5, with 7 bases fitting TRBD2. The CDR3 length is 14 residues. V was clipped by 4 bases and J by 1 base; unmatched bases: 3. CDR1 and CDR2 (germline): LGHNA, YSLEER. The CDR3 loop is CASSRTSLQETQYF. CDR3 nucleotides: TGCGCCAGCAGCCGGACTAGTCTCCAAGAGACCCAGTACTTC.

This clonotype has just a few counts. The chain is built from TRBV6-5 and TRBJ2-7, with D hard to call. CDR1 and CDR2 (germline): MNHEY, SVGAGI. The CDR3 is made up of 14 amino acids. Between the trimmed V and J ends, which lost 3 bases and 6 bases, there was a span of 15 bases. CDR3 amino acids: CASSYTVWGREQYF. For the CDR3, the DNA is TGTGCCAGCAGTTATACAGTCTGGGGTCGCGAGCAGTACTTC.

This clonotype has only a few counts. DNA for the CDR3: TGTGCCAGCAGCCCGATCCGACTAGCGCCTTACAATGAGCAGTTCTTC. Translation: CASSPIRLAPYNEQFF. This rearrangement joins TRBV7-8 to TRBJ2-1; 8 positions match TRBD2. CDR1 and CDR2 (germline): SGHVS, FQNEAQ. The CDR3 spans 16 residues. J lost 4 bases, V lost 5 bases, and 10 bases had no gene match.

This clonotype was picked up a small number of times. A much larger clone differs from this one at a single base, so this may be a read error. The missing conserved phenylalanine or tryptophan at the end of this CDR3 makes a read error likely. V gene TRBV6-5 combines with J gene TRBJ2-1, with D maybe TRBD2 (5 bases). The germline V gene has CDR1 MNHEY and CDR2 SVGAGI. The CDR3 has 14 amino acids. Trimming removed 0 bases from V and 5 bases from J, with 8 bases in between. This chain's CDR3 is CASSYSSGHNEQFC. The CDR3 DNA reads TGTGCCAGCAGTTACTCGAGCGGACACAATGAGCAGTTCTGC.

With respect to this clonotype: The CDR3 ends on some other residue instead of the conserved phenylalanine or tryptophan, so this is likely a read error. The rearrangement uses TRBV27 and TRBJ2-1, with 8 bases identical to TRBD2. Germline lookup yields CDR1 MNHEY and CDR2 SMNVEV (reference sequence). Trimming removed 2 bases from V and 1 base from J; junction bases left unmatched: 1. CDR3 length: 15 residues. The CDR3 spells CASSLGTSSYNEQFC. CDR3 DNA sequence: TGTGCCAGCAGTTTAGGGACTAGTTCCTACAATGAGCAGTTCTGC.

In the case of this clonotype: A much larger clone lies one base from this, so it may be a read error. Lacking the conserved final phenylalanine or tryptophan, this CDR3 likely reflects a read error. The chain has TRBV28 and TRBJ2-1; TRBD2 agrees at 8 bases. Looked up from germline, CDR1 is MDHEN and CDR2 is SYDVKM. Trimming took 2 bases from V and 7 from J; bases not matched to a gene: 10. The CDR3 sequence is 16 residues long. The chain's CDR3 is CASSLDLSGRGNEQFY. Here the CDR3 DNA reads TGTGCCAGCAGTTTAGACCTTTCCGGGAGGGGTAATGAGCAGTTCTAC.

This clonotype was detected a few times. This sequence joins TRBV20-1 and TRBJ2-7, with 14 nucleotides matching TRBD2. The V gene's germline CDR1 is DFQATT and CDR2 SNEGSKA (reference sequence). This CDR3 contains 18 residues. V dropped 1 base and J dropped 4; count of bases not matched to a gene: 12. Written as DNA, the CDR3 is TGCAGTGCTAGAGGCGGGGGGACTAGCGGGAGTCGAGTGTACGAGCAGTACTTC. The encoded protein is CSARGGGTSGSRVYEQYF.

The sample holds many counts of this clonotype. The chain carries TRBV7-9 and TRBJ2-2; D is perhaps TRBD2 (5 bases). This CDR3 region has 14 residues. V was pared by 5 bases and J by 6 bases, with 13 bases between. Per the germline V gene, CDR1 is SEHNR and CDR2 is FQNEAQ (reference sequence). CDR3 region: CASSTLAVAGELFF. The CDR3 nucleotides are TGTGCCAGCAGCACCCTAGCTGTCGCCGGGGAGCTGTTTTTT.

The gene calls are TRBV27 and TRBJ2-2; D ambiguous. CDR3 length equals 11 residues. With 7 bases removed from V and 7 bases from J, the gap between germline ends came to 7 bases. Germline V CDR1 and CDR2: MNHEY, SMNVEV (reference sequence). The CDR3 here is CASTGNGELFF. DNA for the CDR3: TGTGCCAGCACAGGCAACGGGGAGCTGTTTTTT.

This clonotype was found many times. V is TRBV7-2 and J is TRBJ2-3, with TRBD2 matching 8 bases. The trim removed 4 bases at V and 6 bases at J, leaving 12 bases unmatched. This CDR3 comprises 16 residues. Per the germline V gene, CDR1 is SGHTA and CDR2 is FQGNSA. The CDR3 DNA follows: TGTGCCAGCAGCTCCCTAGCGGGCCTAGGGGGGGATACGCAGTATTTT. This sequence encodes CASSSLAGLGGDTQYF.

This chain links TRBV14 with TRBJ2-1; D possibly corresponds to TRBD2 (5 bases). The CDR3 spans 15 residues. With 4 bases removed from V and 0 bases from J, the gap between germline ends came to 10 bases. Germline loops: CDR1 SGHDN, CDR2 FVKESK. In DNA, the CDR3 is TGTGCCAGCAGCCCAGGACGGGACTCCTACAATGAGCAGTTCTTC. Residues: CASSPGRDSYNEQFF.

The chain has TRBV12-3 or TRBV12-4 and TRBJ2-7; TRBD2 aligns across 11 bases. Unmatched junction bases numbered 12, after V lost 7 bases and J lost 4 bases. The CDR3 sequence is 16 residues long. The CDR3 region has the DNA TGTGCCAGCACCGACCTCCCGGGACTAGCGGTATACGAGCAGTACTTC. Translating it yields CASTDLPGLAVYEQYF.

This clonotype has a count of ten or more. This rearrangement joins TRBV5-1 to TRBJ2-7; 11 positions match TRBD2. CDR3 size: 15 residues. Trimming removed 4 bases from V and 2 bases from J; junction bases left unmatched: 5. Germline V gives CDR1 SGHRS, CDR2 YFSETQ. Here the CDR3 reads CASSMTSGAAYEQYF. The CDR3 DNA sequence: TGCGCCAGCAGCATGACTAGCGGGGCTGCCTACGAGCAGTACTTC.